The present T cell receptor beta chain was sequenced within a study of cytomegalovirus exposure and HLA in healthy donors. Study-wide background: The 110 million or so unique TCR beta sequences, from about 180 million T cells, were found by an earlier analysis. General observations from the study: Reportedly, HLA-A and HLA-B alleles of most subjects were accurately predicted from TCR beta. Later analysis indicated greater clonal expansion among HLA-associated TCR beta chains than among equally common other chains.

Amplification used 60 Vbeta primers and 13 Jbeta primers. Assay used: immunoSEQ multiplex PCR; TCRdb lists only in-frame clones, some missing. The data contain about 90,000 clones, around 84% of them singletons. CDR3 size: 14 residues. CDR1 MNHEY and CDR2 SVGAGI come from the germline V gene. Between the trimmed V and J ends, which lost 8 bases and 0 bases, there was a span of 13 bases. The table lists this clone with a few counts. No antigen is known for it. This chain uses TRBV6-5 with TRBJ1-2; no clear D. What was sequenced was PBMCs. This clonotype originated in a man aged 18 to 35 in good health and CMV-seronegative. This chain's CDR3 is CASHSQTANYGYTF. DNA for the CDR3: TGTGCCAGCCACAGCCAAACTGCTAACTATGGCTACACCTTC.